The 11 T cell receptor beta chains presented below share a single source sample, sequenced in a study of Ad26.COV2.S vaccination and SARS-CoV-2 variants. The assay was immunoSEQ multiplex PCR, and TCRdb's table has in-frame clones only and misses some. The sample carries some 480,000 clones, roughly 85% recorded once. Treatment denoted: 19 received Ad26.COV2.S at low or high dose, single or two shots; several received placebo; per-sample allocation not given. Each sample was drawn 63 days after the first injection (of vaccine or placebo). Sequenced here: peripheral blood, sampled in a trial of Ad26.COV2.S vaccine versus placebo. These receptors were obtained from a person between 18 and 65 years old who received the Ad26.COV2.S COVID-19 vaccine or a placebo.

The V call is TRBV18, the J call TRBJ1-5; perhaps TRBD1 as D (5 bases). Trimming cost V 6 bases and J 5 bases, with 17 bases left between them. The CDR3 totals 15 residues. The V gene's germline CDR1 is KGHSH and CDR2 LQKENI. DNA of the CDR3: TGTGCCAGCTCGTCCCTGGCAGCGGGGGATCAGCCCCAGCATTTT. This encodes CASSSLAAGDQPQHF.

V is TRBV11-3 and J is TRBJ1-1, with a possible D match to TRBD1 (5 bases). The V end was cut by 5 bases, the J end by 3 bases, with 10 bases between. CDR1 is SGHNT, CDR2 YENEEA, per germline. CDR3 length equals 13 residues. The CDR3 sequence is CASSQGRYTEAFF. CDR3 bases: TGTGCCAGCAGCCAGGGTCGCTACACTGAAGCTTTCTTT.

The rearrangement uses TRBV11-3 and TRBJ1-1; tentative D call: TRBD1 (6 bases). Trimming took 6 bases from V and 5 from J, leaving 16 bases between them. The CDR3 extends over 14 amino acids. Germline assignment: CDR1 SGHNT and CDR2 YENEEA. The CDR3 region is CASSQGNGGTEAFF. The CDR3 DNA sequence: TGTGCCAGCAGTCAGGGGAACGGGGGGACTGAAGCTTTCTTT.

The V call is TRBV28, the J call TRBJ1-5; no clear D. CDR3 size: 14 residues. The V end was cut by 5 bases, the J end by 7 bases, with 15 bases between. Germline CDR1 reads MDHEN; CDR2 reads SYDVKM. CDR3 sequence (DNA): TGTGCCAGCAGTACCCCCGGGAGGTGGCAGCCCCAGCATTTT. Residues: CASSTPGRWQPQHF.

V and J are TRBV6-1 and TRBJ1-5, with D unclear. V was pared by 1 base and J by 7 bases, with 11 bases between. The CDR3 loop spans 14 amino acids. Germline CDR1 and CDR2: MNHNS and SASEGT. CDR3 DNA: TGTGCCAGCAGTGAAGGGCCAACAGTACAGCCCCAGCATTTT. As protein: CASSEGPTVQPQHF.

This CDR3 is CASSTPALLADYNEQFF. In DNA form, the CDR3 reads TGTGCCAGCAGTACCCCTGCTCTACTAGCGGACTACAATGAGCAGTTCTTC. V is TRBV28 and J is TRBJ2-1; TRBD2 matches at 8 bases. The germline gives CDR1 MDHEN, CDR2 SYDVKM. The CDR3 extends over 17 amino acids. With V trimmed by 5 bases and J by 3 bases, 12 bases remained unmatched. Supplemented by reference TRBV28 and TRBJ2-1, the full variable domain reads DVKVTQSSRYLVKRTGEKVFLECVQDMDHENMFWYRQDPGLGLRLIYFSYDVKMKEKGDIPEGYSVSREKKERFSLILESASTNQTSMYLCASSTPALLADYNEQFFGPGTRLTVL.

This chain joins TRBV6-1 and TRBJ2-5; unclear D gene. This CDR3 is built from 13 residues. V was trimmed by 3 bases and J by 7 bases, leaving 12 bases between them. The germline gives CDR1 MNHNS, CDR2 SASEGT. The CDR3 DNA follows: TGTGCCAGCAGTGATCTTGATATTAGGACCCAGTACTTC. Translation gives CASSDLDIRTQYF.

This clone has just a few counts. This rearrangement joins TRBV5-5 to TRBJ2-2; TRBD1 matches at 8 bases. The CDR3 is made up of 14 amino acids. Unmatched junction bases numbered 4, after V lost 5 bases and J lost 4 bases. Germline V lookup: CDR1 SGHKS, CDR2 YYEKEE (reference sequence). CDR3 DNA sequence: TGTGCCAGCAGTATGGGGACAGGCACCGGGGAGCTGTTTTTT. Protein sequence: CASSMGTGTGELFF.

The rearrangement joins TRBV7-3 to TRBJ2-1; 11 positions agree with TRBD2. Germline CDR1 SGHTA, CDR2 FQGTGA. The CDR3 extends over 21 amino acids. J lost 4 bases, V lost 3 bases, and 20 bases had no gene match. This CDR3 reads CASSFPNRTSGSSERYNEQFF. In DNA form, the CDR3 reads TGTGCCAGCAGCTTTCCCAACCGGACTAGCGGGTCCAGTGAGAGGTACAATGAGCAGTTCTTC.

V is TRBV18 and J is TRBJ1-2; 7 bases are a match to TRBD1. V shed 3 bases and J 4 bases; nucleotides not matched to a gene: 5. Germline CDR1 and CDR2: KGHSH and LQKENI. CDR3 length: 14 amino acids. Here the CDR3 reads CASSPAGTAYGYTF. CDR3 coding DNA: TGTGCCAGCTCACCTGCCGGGACAGCCTATGGCTACACCTTC. Drawing the rest from reference TRBV18 and TRBJ1-2, the complete variable domain is NAGVMQNPRHLVRRRGQEARLRCSPMKGHSHVYWYRQLPEEGLKFMVYLQKENIIDESGMPKERFSAEFPKEGPSILRIQQVVRGDSAAYFCASSPAGTAYGYTFGSGTRLTVV.

The rearrangement joins TRBV5-1 to TRBJ2-1, with 14 nucleotides matching TRBD2. V trimming: 0 bases; J trimming: 9 bases; junction bases outside the gene matches: 8. Germline V gene sequence: CDR1 SGHRS, CDR2 YFSETQ. The CDR3 spans 17 residues. The CDR3 is CASSLARLAGGQGEQFF. The CDR3 DNA reads TGCGCCAGCAGCTTGGCCAGACTAGCGGGAGGGCAGGGTGAGCAGTTCTTC.